This T cell receptor beta chain was sequenced in a study of T-cell reconstitution after alpha-beta-depleted transplantation in children. Unique molecular identifiers were used to barcode this TCRbeta library. TCRdb re-analysed the PCR reads in MiXCR, keeping a single row per CDR3 protein. The data show fewer than 130,000 distinct CDR3 sequences, about 9.3% seen once. There are many counts of this clonotype. Germline values: CDR1 SGHRS, CDR2 YFSETQ. The CDR3 runs to 14 residues. Deletions cut 0 bases from V and 1 base from J, with 7 bases between. Specimen: PBMCs from the stem cell graft donor, collected from the stem cell graft. The genes are TRBV5-1 and TRBJ2-5; D perhaps matches TRBD2 (6 bases). This receptor was obtained from a human donor who donated a stem cell graft to a child with acute lymphoblastic leukemia. The CDR3 loop is CASSLVGGQETQYF. The CDR3 coding sequence is TGCGCCAGCAGCTTGGTGGGGGGCCAAGAGACCCAGTACTTC.